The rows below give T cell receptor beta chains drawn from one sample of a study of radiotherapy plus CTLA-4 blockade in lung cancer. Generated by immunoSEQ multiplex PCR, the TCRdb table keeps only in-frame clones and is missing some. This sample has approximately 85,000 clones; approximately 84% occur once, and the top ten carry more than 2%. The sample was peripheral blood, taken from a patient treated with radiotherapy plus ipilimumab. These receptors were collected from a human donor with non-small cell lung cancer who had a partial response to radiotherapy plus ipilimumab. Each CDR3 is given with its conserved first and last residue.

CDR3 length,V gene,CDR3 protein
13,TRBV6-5,CASSYFPPVEAFF
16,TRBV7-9,CASSRLAGGREETQYF
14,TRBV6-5,CASTPTRTNYGYTF
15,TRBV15,CATSSRLAGMGEQFF
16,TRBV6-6,CASSYSKEVRYNEQFF
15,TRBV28,CASTLIAGAYQPQHF
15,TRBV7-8,CASSLGGQLNTEAFF
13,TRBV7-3,CASSLAGRNEQFF
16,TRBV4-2,CASSQDPDRRNTEAFF
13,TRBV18,CASSPRGSYEQYF
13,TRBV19,CAVAGGRGQPQHF
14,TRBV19,CASSGTGGGQPQHF
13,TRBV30,CAWRGQGDSPLHF
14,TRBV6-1,CASSEGGLSYEQYF
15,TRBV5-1,CASSESGRAAGEQFF
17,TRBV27,CASSSLAGGLGTDEQFF
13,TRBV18,CASSRQSDQPQHF
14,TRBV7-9,CASSFPGTGDIQYF
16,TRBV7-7,CASSPVAGGLGNTIYF
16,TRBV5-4,CASSYGSGRAGGGQFF
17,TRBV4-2,CASSQIISDAGRYGYTF
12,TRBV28,CATRLEGTEAFF
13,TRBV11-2,CASSWTSYNEQFF
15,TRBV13,CASSLRWEEADTQYF
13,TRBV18,CASSPGQGVSWNF
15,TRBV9,CASSVEGLASDTQYF
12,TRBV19,CASSRGFQPQHF
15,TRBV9,CASSPRPRGNTEAFF
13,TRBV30,CAWSPGSSYEQYF
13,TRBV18,CASSPGTGQGYTF
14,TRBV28,CASRLTGTGGGYTF
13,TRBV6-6,CASIPEGTGELFF
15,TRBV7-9,CASRSPGVSGNTIYF
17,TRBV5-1,CASSLEAAGGSYYGYTF
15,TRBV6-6,CASSPGLAGADTQYF
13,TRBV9,CASSTYRAGELFF
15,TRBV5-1,CASSSLTGGGTEAFF
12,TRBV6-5,CASSTRNYGYTF
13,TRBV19,CASSDTRDSPLHF
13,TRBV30,CAWIPLAKNIQYF
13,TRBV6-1,CASLAGGAGGYTF
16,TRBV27,CASSLRVGGRAWEQFF
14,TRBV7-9,CASSRETGNTEAFF
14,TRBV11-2,CASSLGGGTEGYTF
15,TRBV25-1,CASSGGLRLGNEQFF
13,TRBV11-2,CASSLDRGGTQYF
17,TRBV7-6,CASSLKTTSGLQETQYF
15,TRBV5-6,CASTLRQGNVETQYF
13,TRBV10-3,CATTLGGRETQYF
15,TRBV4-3,CASRQDSAAYNEQFF